The rows below give T cell receptor beta chains drawn from one sample of a study of control samples from healthy donors and cancer patients. Some clones are missing from TCRdb's copy, which holds only in-frame ones; the method was immunoSEQ multiplex PCR. The table shows tens of thousands of clones, with approximately 80% occurring only once. Material for sequencing was blood. The receptor set was obtained from a man aged 25-45 years in good health. The CDR3 runs from the conserved cysteine through the conserved F or W. Fields, in order: D gene, V gene, J gene, clone size, CDR3 protein, CDR3 DNA. A D gene is named only where the DNA matches it firmly. A row's size may be missing; if present it is once, few, many or a size class.

D: NA; V: TRBV10-3; J: TRBJ1-2; size: NA; CDR3: CAISDWGSNYGYTF; DNA: TGTGCCATCAGTGACTGGGGTTCTAACTATGGCTACACCTTC
D: NA; V: TRBV11-3; J: TRBJ2-1; size: NA; CDR3: CASSLGGAQSNEQFF; DNA: TGTGCCAGCAGCTTGGGGGGTGCTCAGTCCAATGAGCAGTTCTTC
D: NA; V: TRBV7-9; J: TRBJ2-3; size: NA; CDR3: CASSLGDSTDTQYF; DNA: TGTGCCAGCAGCTTAGGGGACAGCACAGATACGCAGTATTTT
D: TRBD1; V: TRBV15; J: TRBJ1-4; size: NA; CDR3: CATSFRTGSEKLFF; DNA: TGTGCCACCAGCTTCCGGACAGGGTCGGAAAAACTGTTTTTT
D: TRBD1; V: TRBV29-1; J: TRBJ1-1; size: NA; CDR3: CSVEDGTDTEAFF; DNA: TGCAGCGTTGAAGATGGGACAGACACTGAAGCTTTCTTT
D: NA; V: TRBV7-6; J: TRBJ2-5; size: once; CDR3: CASGRPPGQGETQYF; DNA: TGTGCCAGCGGCCGCCCCCCAGGTCAGGGTGAGACCCAGTACTTC
D: NA; V: TRBV21-1; J: TRBJ2-3; size: NA; CDR3: CASTSINRDKHTDTQYF; DNA: TGTGCCAGCACCAGTATTAACCGGGACAAGCACACAGATACGCAGTATTTT
D: TRBD2; V: TRBV28; J: TRBJ2-3; size: NA; CDR3: CASSLSSGLGTIADTQYF; DNA: TGTGCCAGCAGTTTATCGTCAGGACTAGGGACGATCGCAGATACGCAGTATTTT
D: NA; V: TRBV30; J: TRBJ1-6; size: NA; CDR3: CAWSVSQKSPLHF; DNA: TGTGCCTGGAGTGTAAGTCAGAAGTCACCCCTCCACTTT
D: NA; V: TRBV2; J: TRBJ1-4; size: NA; CDR3: CASSGGATNEKLFF; DNA: TGTGCCAGCAGTGGAGGGGCGACTAATGAAAAACTGTTTTTT